Below are 10 T cell receptor beta chains sequenced from a single sample in a study of graft-versus-host responses after intestinal transplantation. Generated by immunoSEQ multiplex PCR, the TCRdb table keeps only in-frame clones and is missing some. The sample lists tens of thousands of clones; roughly nine tenths were seen once. Sequencing used PBMCs, obtained roughly 660 days after intestinal transplant. All receptors derive from a human patient who received an intestinal transplant, so some T cells may come from the graft donor.

V gene TRBV7-9 combines with J gene TRBJ2-3; D is possibly TRBD1 (5 bases). In germline, CDR1 is SEHNR, CDR2 FQNEAQ (reference sequence). This CDR3 has 13 residues. Trimming took 5 bases from V and 3 from J, leaving 9 bases between them. The CDR3 loop reads CASSPQGTDTQYF. CDR3 DNA sequence: TGTGCCAGCAGCCCGCAGGGAACAGATACGCAGTATTTT.

A single count supports this clone. The rearrangement links TRBV11-2 to TRBJ1-2; a possible D gene is TRBD1 (5 bases). Germline V lookup: CDR1 SGHAT, CDR2 FQNNGV. Trimming took 4 bases from V and 3 from J, leaving 12 bases between them. The CDR3 has 14 amino acids. The CDR3 protein is CASSSIRGYYGYTF. The CDR3 coding sequence is TGTGCCAGCAGCTCCATTAGGGGTTACTATGGCTACACCTTC. The full variable domain, its missing parts supplied by reference TRBV11-2 and TRBJ1-2, is EAGVAQSPRYKIIEKRQSVAFWCNPISGHATLYWYQQILGQGPKLLIQFQNNGVVDDSQLPKDRFSAERLKGVDSTLKIQPAKLEDSAVYLCASSSIRGYYGYTFGSGTRLTVV.

The V call is TRBV6-1, the J call TRBJ2-2, with D possibly TRBD1 on 5 matching bases. The germline CDR1 and CDR2 sequences are MNHNS and SASEGT. The CDR3 has 13 amino acids. V was cut by 0 bases and J by 7 bases, with 6 bases left in between. The CDR3 nucleotides are TGTGCCAGCAGTGAAGCAGGGGTCGGGGAGCTGTTTTTT. As protein: CASSEAGVGELFF.

The chain links TRBV4-2 to TRBJ2-3, with TRBD2 identical over 12 bases. CDR1 is LGHNA, CDR2 YNFKEQ, per germline. J lost 4 bases, V lost 8 bases, and 1 base had no gene match. The CDR3 is 13 amino acids. CDR3 protein: CASGTSGSDTQYF. The CDR3 DNA follows: TGTGCCAGCGGGACTAGCGGGTCAGATACGCAGTATTTT.

The rearrangement links TRBV27 to TRBJ2-2, with D perhaps matching TRBD2 (6 bases). The germline CDR1 and CDR2 sequences are MNHEY and SMNVEV (reference sequence). This CDR3 has 13 amino acids. The V gene lost 6 bases and the J gene lost 5 bases, with 10 bases spanning the gap. The CDR3 DNA is TGTGCCAGCAGATTGGGGGGTACCGGGGAGCTGTTTTTT. It codes for CASRLGGTGELFF.

The V call is TRBV2, the J call TRBJ1-2; tentatively, D is TRBD1 (5 bases). The CDR3 contains 15 residues. Germline CDR1 and CDR2: SNHLY and FYNNEI. Trimming pared 6 bases from V and 4 bases from J, leaving 18 bases between. Here the CDR3 reads CASRSGGGSAYGYTF. The CDR3 DNA reads TGTGCCAGCAGAAGTGGGGGGGGTTCTGCCTATGGCTACACCTTC.

V is TRBV30 and J is TRBJ1-3; D call uncertain. CDR1 and CDR2 (germline): GTSNPN, SVGIG (reference sequence). The CDR3 runs to 13 residues. The germline V and J ends were trimmed by 3 bases and 0 bases, with 6 bases remaining between them. CDR3 in amino acids: CAWSRSSGNTIYF. In DNA form, the CDR3 reads TGTGCCTGGAGCAGGAGCTCTGGAAACACCATATATTTT.

The chain employs TRBV4-1 and TRBJ1-4; D might be TRBD1 (6 bases). With 1 base removed from V and 7 bases from J, the gap between germline ends came to 16 bases. The CDR3 is 16 amino acids. CDR1 is MGHRA, CDR2 YSYEKL, per germline. CDR3 sequence: CASSQGYIGTPEKLFF. DNA for the CDR3: TGCGCCAGCAGCCAAGGGTACATCGGGACACCTGAAAAACTGTTTTTT.

The chain combines TRBV19 with TRBJ1-5; TRBD1 aligns across 9 bases. Germline V gene lookup returns CDR1 LNHDA and CDR2 SQIVND (reference sequence). The CDR3 sequence is 14 residues long. With 5 bases clipped from V and 6 bases from J, the junction kept 5 bases outside the gene matches. This chain's CDR3 is CASSRTGEAQPQHF. The CDR3 DNA sequence: TGTGCCAGTAGTCGGACAGGGGAGGCTCAGCCCCAGCATTTT.

The chain joins TRBV15 to TRBJ1-5; no clear D gene. CDR3 length equals 15 residues. Between the trimmed V and J ends, which lost 1 base and 0 bases, there was a span of 7 bases. In germline, CDR1 is LNHNV, CDR2 YYDKDF (reference sequence). CDR3 nucleotide sequence: TGTGCCACCAGCAGAGTTGACAATAGCAATCAGCCCCAGCATTTT. This sequence encodes CATSRVDNSNQPQHF.